This T cell receptor (beta chain) appears in the sequencing data of a study of cytomegalovirus exposure and HLA in healthy donors. General study findings and limits: The study dropped some indistinguishable V segments, TRBV6-2 and TRBV6-3 among them.

The PCR used 60 Vbeta and 13 Jbeta primers. TCRdb's table, derived via immunoSEQ multiplex PCR, lists solely in-frame clones and lacks some. The sample lists roughly 250,000 clones, roughly four fifths occurring once. This CDR3 has 13 amino acids. In germline, CDR1 is SQVTM, CDR2 ANQGSEA. Of note for this clone: Its antigen is still unknown.

The source material was PBMCs. This sequence originates from a woman in her forties in good health and CMV-seropositive. The chain joins TRBV29-1 to TRBJ2-5, with a possible D match to TRBD2 (6 bases). The DNA end lines up better with TRBJ2-7; the J call may be wrong. CDR3 sequence (DNA): TGCAGCGTTCTGGCGGGGTTCTCCTACGAGCAGTACTTC. Its protein is CSVLAGFSYEQYF.